This T cell receptor beta chain was identified during a study of blood T cell repertoires in COVID-19. Original processing notes: For nucleated cells, counts were estimated from reference gene primer amplification. Some clones are missing from TCRdb's copy, which holds only in-frame ones; the method was immunoSEQ multiplex PCR. V, J and clone size reflect that table, while D and trimming were determined from the DNA. The data contain fewer than 150,000 clones, about 83% of them singletons. CDR1 LGHDT and CDR2 YNNKEL come from the germline V gene (reference sequence). There are 14 residues in the CDR3. V lost 1 base, J lost 13 bases, and 14 bases lay in between.

The sequenced material came from peripheral blood. The chain uses TRBV3-1 (or the pseudogene TRBV3-2) and TRBJ1-6; D may be TRBD1 (5 bases). This clonotype originated in a middle-aged woman with acute or convalescent COVID-19. The CDR3 DNA is TGTGCCAGCAGCCAAGCGGGGGACGGGGCGCCCCTCCACTTT. Residues: CASSQAGDGAPLHF.